These 5 T cell receptor beta chains were all obtained from the same sample, sequenced in a study of T cells in Graves' hyperthyroidism and ophthalmopathy. Regions amplified from RNA transcripts were the TCR beta CDR3 regions. When the TCR CDR3 underwent first-round RT-PCR, the HTBI primer set was used. TCRdb recomputed calls from the multiplex PCR reads with MiXCR, one row per CDR3 protein. There are around 530,000 distinct CDR3 sequences in the sample; roughly 18% occur only once, and approximately 16% lies in the top ten. The sample consisted of blood. These receptors were taken from a woman between 18 and 29 years old with Graves' ophthalmopathy.

The sample holds a few counts of this clonotype. The chain joins TRBV6-2 or TRBV6-3 to TRBJ2-5; 7 nucleotides match TRBD1. The CDR3 has 17 amino acids. The V segment lost 5 bases and the J segment 5 bases; nucleotides outside the gene matches: 17. CDR1 and CDR2 (germline): MNHEY, SVGEGT. CDR3 sequence reads: CASSTDREHGPQETQYF. CDR3 nucleotides: TGTGCCAGCAGTACCGACAGGGAACACGGGCCACAGGAGACCCAGTACTTC.

This clonotype was counted at least ten times. The J gene is TRBJ1-2, the V gene TRBV28; D not certain. The CDR3 has 17 residues. Germline V CDR1 and CDR2: MDHEN, SYDVKM. V gave up 4 bases and J gave up 4 bases, with 22 bases separating them. The CDR3 is CASSSLDPVTFGYGYTF. The DNA for the CDR3 is TGTGCCAGCAGTTCGCTGGATCCAGTGACATTTGGCTATGGCTACACCTTC.

The genes are TRBV5-1 and TRBJ1-1; 9 nucleotides agree with TRBD1. V gave up 4 bases and J gave up 1 base; unmatched junction bases: 11. Germline V gene lookup returns CDR1 SGHRS and CDR2 YFSETQ. The CDR3 totals 17 residues. The CDR3 region is CASSAGTGHYENTEAFF. The CDR3 nucleotides are TGCGCCAGCAGCGCGGGGACAGGGCACTATGAGAACACTGAAGCTTTCTTT.

The chain links TRBV6-2 or TRBV6-3 to TRBJ2-1; TRBD1 matches at 8 bases. The CDR3 is made up of 17 amino acids. V lost 4 bases, J lost 3 bases, and 11 bases stayed unmatched. CDR1 is MNHEY and CDR2 is SVGEGT in the germline V gene. The CDR3 DNA is TGTGCCAGCAGTTTCGACTCCGGGACAGGATTCTACAATGAGCAGTTCTTC. Protein sequence: CASSFDSGTGFYNEQFF.

In this sample, this clonotype turned up many times. The rearrangement uses TRBV6-1 and TRBJ2-5; tentatively, D is TRBD1 (5 bases). Germline V gene sequence: CDR1 MNHNS, CDR2 SASEGT. The CDR3 contains 12 residues. Trimming stripped 9 bases from V and 5 bases from J, with 13 bases between. The CDR3 here is CASDSASETQYF. Written as DNA, the CDR3 is TGTGCCAGTGACAGTGCATCGGAGACCCAGTACTTC.